These 27 T cell receptor beta chains share one sample of origin, sequenced in a study of shared clonotypes between healthy human individuals. This table comes from immunoSEQ multiplex PCR, and its TCRdb copy is limited to in-frame clones, with some not included. The table lists 1.5 million to 2.5 million clones, over 85% of them singletons. In the naive CD8 group, cells lacked CD45RO and were positively selected for CCR7, so terminally differentiated effector memory CD45RA+ cells were left out. Sequenced sample: naive CD8+ T cells sorted from blood. The receptors shown here come from a man aged 18 to 30 in good health.

Notes on this clone: At the DNA level, this CDR3 is encoded by other sequences in the same sample as well. This chain uses TRBV10-3 with TRBJ2-7; no definite D call. CDR1 ENHRY and CDR2 SYGVKD come from the germline V gene. This CDR3 spans 13 amino acids. Trimming stripped 3 bases from V and 0 bases from J, with 6 bases between. The CDR3 here is CAISESGSYEQYF. CDR3 DNA: TGTGCCATCAGTGAATCAGGCTCCTACGAGCAGTACTTC.

The rearrangement joins TRBV9 to TRBJ2-2; D tentatively reads TRBD1 or TRBD2 (5 bases each). The CDR3 is 17 residues long. Germline V CDR1 and CDR2: SGDLS, YYNGEE. Trimming removed 3 bases from V and 1 base from J, with 16 bases in between. This CDR3 is CASSADPGAMNTGELFF. The CDR3 coding sequence is TGTGCCAGCAGCGCCGATCCCGGGGCAATGAACACCGGGGAGCTGTTTTTT.

J is TRBJ1-4 and V is TRBV19; weak D call: TRBD1 (6 bases). The CDR3 length is 14 residues. Germline lookup yields CDR1 LNHDA and CDR2 SQIVND (reference sequence). V dropped 3 bases and J dropped 6 bases, with 11 bases sitting between them. CDR3: CASSIPRTDEKLFF. CDR3 nucleotide sequence: TGTGCCAGTAGTATTCCCAGGACAGATGAAAAACTGTTTTTT.

J is TRBJ2-7 and V is TRBV5-5; TRBD2 agrees at 11 bases. Unmatched junction bases numbered 6, after V lost 2 bases and J lost 5 bases. The V gene's germline CDR1 is SGHKS and CDR2 YYEKEE (reference sequence). This CDR3 has 15 residues. The CDR3 DNA reads TGTGCCAGCAGCTTCAGACTAGCGGGATCCCACGAGCAGTACTTC. Encoded protein: CASSFRLAGSHEQYF.

The chain uses TRBV28 and TRBJ1-5; 8 bases line up with TRBD1. CDR3 length: 19 residues. Germline CDR1 is MDHEN and CDR2 is SYDVKM. V lost 1 base, J lost 4 bases, and 15 bases stayed unmatched. CDR3 loop: CASSLSWGRQGAENQPQHF. The CDR3 nucleotides read TGTGCCAGCAGTTTATCGTGGGGGCGGCAGGGGGCAGAGAATCAGCCCCAGCATTTT.

This chain uses TRBV9 with TRBJ2-3, with TRBD2 matching 7 bases. Germline V CDR1 and CDR2: SGDLS, YYNGEE. The V gene end was trimmed by 3 bases and the J gene end by 11 bases; junction bases not matched to a gene: 9. The CDR3 length is 13 residues. This chain's CDR3 is CASSAGLSSEQYF. The CDR3 DNA reads TGTGCCAGCAGCGCGGGACTATCTTCGGAGCAGTATTTT.

CDR3 protein: CASSSTTGDEKLFF. In nucleotides, the CDR3 is TGTGCCAGCAGTTCTACTACAGGGGATGAAAAACTGTTTTTT. The V and J genes are TRBV27 and TRBJ1-4; 7 bases line up with TRBD1. This CDR3 contains 14 residues. Germline trimming cut 4 bases from V and 6 bases from J; bases unmatched to any gene: 5. Germline V lookup: CDR1 MNHEY, CDR2 SMNVEV (reference sequence). Together with reference TRBV27 and TRBJ1-4, the CDR3 gives the full variable domain: EAQVTQNPRYLITVTGKKLTVTCSQNMNHEYMSWYRQDPGLGLRQIYYSMNVEVTDKGDVPEGYKVSRKEKRNFPLILESPSPNQTSLYFCASSSTTGDEKLFFGSGTQLSVL.

The chain's CDR3 is CASSQITGDQETQYF. The CDR3 DNA reads as TGCGCCAGCAGCCAAATCACGGGGGACCAAGAGACCCAGTACTTC. This chain joins TRBV4-3 and TRBJ2-5; TRBD2 is a possible D gene (6 bases). Trimming removed 2 bases at V and 0 bases at J, with 10 bases between. Germline CDR1 reads LGHNA; CDR2 reads YSLEER. The CDR3 has 15 residues.

This sequence joins TRBV6-5 and TRBJ2-1; 9 bases match TRBD2. Germline values: CDR1 MNHEY, CDR2 SVGAGI. This CDR3 spans 14 amino acids. With 6 bases clipped from V and 9 bases from J, the junction kept 9 bases outside the gene matches. Here the CDR3 reads CASRLAGSLGEQFF. DNA for the CDR3: TGTGCCAGCAGGCTAGCGGGATCGCTAGGTGAGCAGTTCTTC.

This chain connects TRBV9 to TRBJ2-1; a possible D gene is TRBD2 (6 bases). Germline CDR1 reads SGDLS; CDR2 reads YYNGEE. CDR3 length equals 16 residues. V shed 4 bases and J shed 4 bases, with 18 bases lying between them. The DNA for the CDR3 is TGTGCCAGCAGCCACCCCGGCGGGAACTCTTACAATGAGCAGTTCTTC. Translating it yields CASSHPGGNSYNEQFF.

The genes are TRBV6-5 and TRBJ1-1; D unclear. Germline loops: CDR1 MNHEY, CDR2 SVGAGI. The length of the CDR3 is 13 residues. V was clipped by 4 bases and J by 5 bases, with 11 bases between them. CDR3 in DNA: TGTGCCAGCAGTTCGGAGGGATGGACTGAAGCTTTCTTT. Protein sequence: CASSSEGWTEAFF.

The V and J genes are TRBV4-2 and TRBJ1-1; weak D call: TRBD1 (5 bases). The CDR3 is 16 amino acids. V lost 3 bases and J lost 0, with 14 bases in between. Germline V lookup: CDR1 LGHNA, CDR2 YNFKEQ. This chain's CDR3 is CASSHETGTLNTEAFF. The CDR3 coding sequence is TGTGCCAGCAGCCACGAAACCGGGACTTTGAACACTGAAGCTTTCTTT.

The V call is TRBV9, the J call TRBJ2-1; D possibly uses TRBD1 or TRBD2 (6 bases each). The CDR3 loop spans 17 amino acids. The germline V gene has CDR1 SGDLS and CDR2 YYNGEE. The V and J ends lost 3 bases and 0 bases respectively, with 16 bases between them. The CDR3 loop is CASSALRGGLSYNEQFF. For the CDR3, the DNA is TGTGCCAGCAGCGCCCTTCGAGGGGGACTCTCCTACAATGAGCAGTTCTTC.

The V gene is TRBV28, the J gene TRBJ2-1; perhaps TRBD2 as D (6 bases). Trimming removed 3 bases at V and 1 base at J, with 10 bases between. Germline CDR1 MDHEN, CDR2 SYDVKM. This CDR3 has 15 amino acids. The CDR3 nucleotides are TGTGCCAGCAGTTTTCGGGGGATGTCCTACAATGAGCAGTTCTTC. Translation: CASSFRGMSYNEQFF.

J is TRBJ2-1 and V is TRBV4-1; 9 positions agree with TRBD2. Germline V gene lookup returns CDR1 MGHRA and CDR2 YSYEKL. CDR3 length: 19 residues. V gave up 0 bases and J gave up 0 bases; unmatched junction bases: 9. The CDR3 nucleotides are TGCGCCAGCAGCCAAGAACGAGCGGGAGGCCCCATCTCCTACAATGAGCAGTTCTTC. It translates to CASSQERAGGPISYNEQFF.

Of note for this clone: Within the sample, other DNA sequences also encode this same CDR3. The V gene is TRBV7-8, the J gene TRBJ2-7; unclear D gene. This CDR3 is 11 amino acids long. V gave up 5 bases and J gave up 2 bases, with 4 bases separating them. From germline, CDR1 is SGHVS and CDR2 FQNEAQ. The CDR3 loop is CASSPTYEQYF. The CDR3 DNA follows: TGTGCCAGCAGCCCGACCTACGAGCAGTACTTC. The entire variable domain, with the rest obtained from reference TRBV7-8 and TRBJ2-7, is as follows: GAGVSQSPRYKVAKRGQDVALRCDPISGHVSLFWYQQALGQGPEFLTYFQNEAQLDKSGLPSDRFFAERPEGSVSTLKIQRTQQEDSAVYLCASSPTYEQYFGPGTRLTVT.

The table lists this clone with a count of one. The gene calls are TRBV7-9 and TRBJ1-5, with D tentatively TRBD1 (5 bases). Germline values: CDR1 SEHNR, CDR2 FQNEAQ (reference sequence). This CDR3 contains 15 residues. V shed 0 bases and J shed 3 bases, with 9 bases lying between them. In nucleotides, the CDR3 is TGTGCCAGCAGCTTAGCTGGGGGATACAATCAGCCCCAGCATTTT. It is translated as CASSLAGGYNQPQHF.

This clone has just one count. This chain connects TRBV10-3 to TRBJ2-3, with 16 bases lining up with TRBD2. This CDR3 has 17 amino acids. Germline V CDR1 and CDR2: ENHRY, SYGVKD. The ends lost 4 bases at V and 5 bases at J; junction bases unmatched: 6. Here the CDR3 reads CAISAPGLAGGQDTQYF. CDR3 bases: TGTGCCATCAGTGCCCCGGGACTAGCGGGAGGGCAAGATACGCAGTATTTT.

Here the CDR3 reads CASSPGWPGELFF. CDR3 bases: TGTGCCAGTAGTCCGGGTTGGCCCGGGGAGCTGTTTTTT. V gene TRBV19 combines with J gene TRBJ2-2, with D uncertain. This CDR3 is built from 13 residues. Trimming cost V 5 bases and J 6 bases, with 10 bases left between them. The germline gives CDR1 LNHDA, CDR2 SQIVND (reference sequence).

The V and J genes are TRBV19 and TRBJ2-7; D not resolved. The CDR3 extends over 12 amino acids. Germline V gene data show CDR1 as LNHDA and CDR2 as SQIVND (reference sequence). V gave up 7 bases and J gave up 5 bases, with 12 bases separating them. For the CDR3, the DNA is TGTGCCAGTACCTCGTATGGCGACGAGCAGTACTTC. Residues: CASTSYGDEQYF.

The chain is built from TRBV10-1 and TRBJ2-3; D gene unclear. The CDR3 covers 14 residues. Trimming stripped 3 bases from V and 2 bases from J, with 9 bases between. Per the germline V gene, CDR1 is WNHNN and CDR2 is SYGVQD (reference sequence). CDR3 DNA sequence: TGCGCCAGCAGTGATTCTTGGTACACAGATACGCAGTATTTT. This codes for CASSDSWYTDTQYF.

This clone is a singleton in its sample. The CDR3 DNA reads as TGTGCCTGCTACCGGGACGCTGGCTACGAGCAGTACTTC. This codes for CACYRDAGYEQYF. The genes are TRBV30 and TRBJ2-7, with D perhaps being TRBD1 or TRBD2 (5 bases each). CDR1 and CDR2 from the germline V gene are GTSNPN and SVGIG (reference sequence). The CDR3 has 13 amino acids. V lost 6 bases, J lost 3 bases, and 15 bases lay in between.

V usage is TRBV28 and J usage is TRBJ1-5; D gene ambiguous. CDR1 MDHEN and CDR2 SYDVKM come from the germline V gene. The CDR3 runs to 11 residues. Trimming pared 7 bases from V and 2 bases from J, leaving 3 bases between. The CDR3: CASNGNQPQHF. CDR3 DNA sequence: TGTGCCAGCAATGGCAATCAGCCCCAGCATTTT.

This rearrangement joins TRBV10-1 to TRBJ2-3; D remains ambiguous. The CDR3 runs 11 residues. Trimming stripped 6 bases from V and 6 bases from J, with 7 bases between. Per germline, CDR1 WNHNN and CDR2 SYGVQD (reference sequence). Here the CDR3 reads CASSSGDTQYF. For the CDR3, the DNA is TGCGCCAGCAGCTCCGGGGATACGCAGTATTTT.

V usage is TRBV6-1 and J usage is TRBJ2-7; 7 nucleotides match TRBD1. There are 14 residues in the CDR3. Per germline, CDR1 MNHNS and CDR2 SASEGT. The ends lost 1 base at V and 6 bases at J; junction bases unmatched: 6. CDR3 in amino acids: CASSEEGTDGEQYF. Written as DNA, the CDR3 is TGTGCCAGCAGTGAAGAGGGGACAGACGGCGAGCAGTACTTC.

The DNA for the CDR3 is TGCGCCAGCAGCTTGGCCGTCGCCGGGAACACTGAAGCTTTCTTT. Translating gives CASSLAVAGNTEAFF. The gene calls are TRBV5-1 and TRBJ1-1; D ambiguous. This CDR3 is built from 15 residues. Germline V CDR1 and CDR2: SGHRS, YFSETQ. Trimming removed 0 bases at V and 1 base at J, with 10 bases between.

This sequence joins TRBV29-1 and TRBJ2-5; no clear D gene. V was pared by 2 bases and J by 5 bases, with 15 bases between. The CDR3 sequence is 14 residues long. Germline V gives CDR1 SQVTM, CDR2 ANQGSEA. The CDR3 coding sequence is TGCAGCGTTGAATTGGCTGCTAGTGTTGAGACCCAGTACTTC. This gives the protein CSVELAASVETQYF.